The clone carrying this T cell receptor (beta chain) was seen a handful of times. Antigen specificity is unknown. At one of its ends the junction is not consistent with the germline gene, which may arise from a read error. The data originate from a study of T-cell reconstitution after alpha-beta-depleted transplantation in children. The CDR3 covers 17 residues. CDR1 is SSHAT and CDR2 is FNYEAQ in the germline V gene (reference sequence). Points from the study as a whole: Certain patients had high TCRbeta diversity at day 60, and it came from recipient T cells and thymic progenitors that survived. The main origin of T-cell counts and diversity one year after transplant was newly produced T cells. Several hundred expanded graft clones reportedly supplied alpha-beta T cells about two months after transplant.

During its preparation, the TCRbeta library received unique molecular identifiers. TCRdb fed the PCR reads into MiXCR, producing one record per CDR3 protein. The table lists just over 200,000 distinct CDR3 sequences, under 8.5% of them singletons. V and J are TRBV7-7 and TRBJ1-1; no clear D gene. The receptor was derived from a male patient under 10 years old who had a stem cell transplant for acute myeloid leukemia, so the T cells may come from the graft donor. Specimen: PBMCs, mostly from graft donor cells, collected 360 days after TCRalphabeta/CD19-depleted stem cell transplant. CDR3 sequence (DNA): TGTGCTAGCAGCTTAGTGTCGGCGTCAGCACAAAACACTGAAGCTTTCTTT. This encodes CASSLVSASAQNTEAFF.